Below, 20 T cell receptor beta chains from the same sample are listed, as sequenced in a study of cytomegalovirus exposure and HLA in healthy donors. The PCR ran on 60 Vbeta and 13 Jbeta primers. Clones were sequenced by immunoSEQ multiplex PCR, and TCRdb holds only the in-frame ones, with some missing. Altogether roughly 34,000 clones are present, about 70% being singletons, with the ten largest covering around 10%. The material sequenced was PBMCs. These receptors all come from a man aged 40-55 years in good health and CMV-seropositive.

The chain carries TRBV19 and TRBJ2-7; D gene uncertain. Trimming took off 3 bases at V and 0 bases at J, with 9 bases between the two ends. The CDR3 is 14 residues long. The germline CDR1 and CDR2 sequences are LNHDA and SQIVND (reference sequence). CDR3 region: CASSITSHSYEQYF. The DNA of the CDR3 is TGTGCCAGTAGTATTACGTCACACTCCTACGAGCAGTACTTC.

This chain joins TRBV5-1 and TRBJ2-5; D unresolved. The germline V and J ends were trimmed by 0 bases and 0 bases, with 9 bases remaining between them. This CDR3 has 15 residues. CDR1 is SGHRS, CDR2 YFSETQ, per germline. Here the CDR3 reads CASSLANAYQETQYF. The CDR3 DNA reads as TGCGCCAGCAGCTTGGCCAATGCGTACCAAGAGACCCAGTACTTC. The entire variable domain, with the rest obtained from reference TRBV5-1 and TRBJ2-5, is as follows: KAGVTQTPRYLIKTRGQQVTLSCSPISGHRSVSWYQQTPGQGLQFLFEYFSETQRNKGNFPGRFSGRQFSNSRSEMNVSTLELGDSALYLCASSLANAYQETQYFGPGTRLLVL.

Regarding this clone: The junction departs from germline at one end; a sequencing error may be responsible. The CDR3 region is CASIIVGGENTEAFF. The CDR3 DNA sequence: TGTGCCAGTATTATAGTCGGCGGAGAGAACACTGAAGCTTTCTTT. This rearrangement joins TRBV19 to TRBJ1-1; the D is unclear. CDR1 and CDR2 from the germline V gene are LNHDA and SQIVND (reference sequence). The length of the CDR3 is 15 residues.

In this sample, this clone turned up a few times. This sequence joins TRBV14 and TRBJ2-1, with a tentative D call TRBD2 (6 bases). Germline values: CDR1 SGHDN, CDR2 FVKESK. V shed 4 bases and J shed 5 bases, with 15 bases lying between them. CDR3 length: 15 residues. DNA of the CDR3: TGTGCCAGCAGCCCGTTACCCGGGGGTGACAATGAGCAGTTCTTC. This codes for CASSPLPGGDNEQFF.

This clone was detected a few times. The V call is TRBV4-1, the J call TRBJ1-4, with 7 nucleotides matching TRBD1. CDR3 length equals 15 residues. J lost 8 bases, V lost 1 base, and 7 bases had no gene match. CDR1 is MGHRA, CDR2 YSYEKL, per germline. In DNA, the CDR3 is TGCGCCAGCAGCCAAGTACAGGGGCCGGTCGAAAAACTGTTTTTT. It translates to CASSQVQGPVEKLFF.

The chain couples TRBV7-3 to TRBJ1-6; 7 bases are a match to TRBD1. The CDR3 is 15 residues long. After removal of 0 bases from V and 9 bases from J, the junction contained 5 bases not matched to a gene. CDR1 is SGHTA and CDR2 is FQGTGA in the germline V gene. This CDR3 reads CASSLTGDRVSPLHF. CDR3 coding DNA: TGTGCCAGCAGCTTAACGGGCGACAGGGTTTCACCCCTCCACTTT.

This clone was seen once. The CDR3 sequence is CASSLRGLPNEQYF. CDR3 bases: TGTGCCAGCAGTTTAAGGGGGCTCCCCAACGAGCAGTACTTC. The chain employs TRBV28 and TRBJ2-7, with TRBD1 matching 7 bases. Germline values: CDR1 MDHEN, CDR2 SYDVKM. J was trimmed by 5 bases and V by 2 bases; bases with no gene match: 6. This CDR3 spans 14 amino acids.

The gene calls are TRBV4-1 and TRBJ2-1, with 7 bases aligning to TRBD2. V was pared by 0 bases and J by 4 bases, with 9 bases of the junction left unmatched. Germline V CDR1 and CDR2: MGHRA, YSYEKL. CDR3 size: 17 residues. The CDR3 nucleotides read TGCGCCAGCAGCCAAGAAGCCAGCGGGGTTTTTTACAATGAGCAGTTCTTC. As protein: CASSQEASGVFYNEQFF.

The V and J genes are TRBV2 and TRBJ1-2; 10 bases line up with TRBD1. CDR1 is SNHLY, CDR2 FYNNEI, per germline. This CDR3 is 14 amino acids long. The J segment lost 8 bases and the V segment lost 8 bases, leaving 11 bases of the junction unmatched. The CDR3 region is CASVVLGTGVGYTF. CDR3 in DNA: TGTGCCAGCGTGGTTTTAGGGACAGGGGTAGGCTACACCTTC.

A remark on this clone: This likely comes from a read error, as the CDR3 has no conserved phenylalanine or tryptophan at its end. The CDR3 loop is CASSDRTTNEKLFL. As DNA, the CDR3 is TGTGCCAGCAGCGACAGGACAACTAATGAAAAACTGTTTCTT. J is TRBJ1-4 and V is TRBV6-1; a possible D gene is TRBD1 (6 bases). Germline CDR1 MNHNS, CDR2 SASEGT. Trimming removed 6 bases from V and 0 bases from J, with 8 bases in between. The CDR3 has 14 residues.

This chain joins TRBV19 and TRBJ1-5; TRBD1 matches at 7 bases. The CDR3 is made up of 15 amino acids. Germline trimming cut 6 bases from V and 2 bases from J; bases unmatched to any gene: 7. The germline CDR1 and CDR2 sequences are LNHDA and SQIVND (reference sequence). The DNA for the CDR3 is TGTGCCAGTAGGGGGACAGCCCAAGGCAATCAGCCCCAGCATTTT. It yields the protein CASRGTAQGNQPQHF.

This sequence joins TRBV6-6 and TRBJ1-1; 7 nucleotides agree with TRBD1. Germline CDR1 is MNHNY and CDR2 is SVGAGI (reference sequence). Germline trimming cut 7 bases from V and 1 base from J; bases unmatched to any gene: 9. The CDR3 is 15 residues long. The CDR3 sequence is CASNPGQAKNTEAFF. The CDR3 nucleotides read TGTGCCAGCAACCCCGGACAGGCAAAGAACACTGAAGCTTTCTTT.

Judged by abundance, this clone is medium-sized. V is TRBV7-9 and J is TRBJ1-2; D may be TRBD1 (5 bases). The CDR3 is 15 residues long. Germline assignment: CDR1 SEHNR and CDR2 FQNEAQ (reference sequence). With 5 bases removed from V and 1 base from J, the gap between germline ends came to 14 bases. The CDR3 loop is CASSLPGGGNYGYTF. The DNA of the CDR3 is TGTGCCAGCAGCCTCCCTGGGGGGGGTAACTATGGCTACACCTTC.

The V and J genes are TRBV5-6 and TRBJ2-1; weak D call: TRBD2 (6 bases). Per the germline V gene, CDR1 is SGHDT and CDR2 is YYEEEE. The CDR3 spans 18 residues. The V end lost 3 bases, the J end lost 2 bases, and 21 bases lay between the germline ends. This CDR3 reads CASSSRWEAFPTYNEQFF. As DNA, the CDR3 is TGTGCCAGCAGCTCCCGGTGGGAGGCCTTCCCCACCTACAATGAGCAGTTCTTC.

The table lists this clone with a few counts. CDR3 sequence reads: CASRGTGGYEKLFF. CDR3 DNA: TGTGCCAGCAGAGGGACAGGGGGATACGAAAAACTGTTTTTT. The V gene is TRBV2, the J gene TRBJ1-4, with 11 bases lining up with TRBD1. Germline V gene lookup returns CDR1 SNHLY and CDR2 FYNNEI. The CDR3 spans 14 residues. V was clipped by 6 bases and J by 8 bases; unmatched bases: 5.

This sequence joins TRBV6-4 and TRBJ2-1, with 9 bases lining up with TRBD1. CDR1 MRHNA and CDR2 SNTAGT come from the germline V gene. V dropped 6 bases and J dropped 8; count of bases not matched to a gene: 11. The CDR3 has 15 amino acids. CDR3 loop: CASSLPGQGCHEQFF. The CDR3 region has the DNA TGTGCCAGCAGCCTACCGGGACAGGGTTGCCATGAGCAGTTCTTC.

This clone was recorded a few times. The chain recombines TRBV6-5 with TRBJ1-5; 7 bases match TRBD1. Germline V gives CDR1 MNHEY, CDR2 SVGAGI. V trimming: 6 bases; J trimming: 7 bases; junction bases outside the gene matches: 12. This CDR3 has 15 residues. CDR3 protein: CASSSFTGAGQPQHF. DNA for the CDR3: TGTGCCAGCAGCTCGTTCACAGGGGCGGGACAGCCCCAGCATTTT.

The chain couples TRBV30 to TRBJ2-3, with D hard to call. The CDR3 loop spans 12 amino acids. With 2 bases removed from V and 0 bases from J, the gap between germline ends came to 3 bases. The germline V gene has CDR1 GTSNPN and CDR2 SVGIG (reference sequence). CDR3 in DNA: TGTGCCTGGAGTCCGAGCACAGATACGCAGTATTTT. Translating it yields CAWSPSTDTQYF.

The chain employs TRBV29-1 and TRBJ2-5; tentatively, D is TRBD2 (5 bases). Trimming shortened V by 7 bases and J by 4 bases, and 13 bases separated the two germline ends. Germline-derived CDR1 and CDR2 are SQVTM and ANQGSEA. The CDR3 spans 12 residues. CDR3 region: CSALRGSETQYF. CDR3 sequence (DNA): TGCAGCGCCCTTCGCGGGTCAGAGACCCAGTACTTC.

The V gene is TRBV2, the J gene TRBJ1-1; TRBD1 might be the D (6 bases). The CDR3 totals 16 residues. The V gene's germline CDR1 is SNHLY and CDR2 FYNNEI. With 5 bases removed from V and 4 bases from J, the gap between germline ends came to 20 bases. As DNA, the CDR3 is TGTGCCAGCAGTCCTCGGACAGTTTGGGGGCGCACTGAAGCTTTCTTT. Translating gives CASSPRTVWGRTEAFF.